The rows below give T cell receptor beta chains drawn from one sample of a study of cytomegalovirus exposure and HLA in healthy donors. The protocol was immunoSEQ multiplex PCR, while the TCRdb copy is restricted to in-frame clones and leaves out a portion. Of under 150,000 clones listed, around 84% are singletons. The sequencing sample was made of PBMCs. These receptors all stem from a boy aged 2-9 years in good health and CMV-seronegative. CDR3s include the opening cysteine and the closing phenylalanine or tryptophan. The D gene is left open where the match is weak. Clone size appears in some rows only: once, few, many, or a class for an expanded clone.

CDR3: CAISDQGREGPSEQFF; DNA: TGTGCCATCAGCGACCAAGGGCGGGAGGGCCCCAGCGAGCAGTTCTTC; D: TRBD2; J: TRBJ2-1; V: TRBV10-3; size: .
CDR3: CASSARQGDSGNTIYF; DNA: TGTGCCAGCAGCGCTCGACAGGGGGACTCTGGAAACACCATATATTTT; D: TRBD1; J: TRBJ1-3; V: TRBV7-6; size: .
CDR3: CASSLQGLSEQYF; DNA: TGTGCCAGCAGTTTGCAGGGTTTATCCGAGCAGTACTTC; D: .; J: TRBJ2-7; V: TRBV28; size: .
CDR3: CASSLGAGLFNQPQHF; DNA: TGTGCCAGCAGCTTAGGAGCAGGTCTTTTCAATCAGCCCCAGCATTTT; D: .; J: TRBJ1-5; V: TRBV7-9; size: .
CDR3: CASSAPRASGSSYEQYF; DNA: TGTGCCAGTAGTGCGCCAAGGGCTAGCGGGAGCTCCTACGAGCAGTACTTC; D: TRBD2; J: TRBJ2-7; V: TRBV19; size: once
CDR3: CASTPDRGGSPLHF; DNA: TGTGCCAGCACCCCGGACAGGGGAGGCTCACCCCTCCACTTT; D: .; J: TRBJ1-6; V: TRBV21-1; size: few
CDR3: CASSSTGGGTGELFF; DNA: TGTGCCAGCAGCTCGACAGGGGGTGGGACCGGGGAGCTGTTTTTT; D: TRBD1; J: TRBJ2-2; V: TRBV7-3; size: .
CDR3: CASSLVPEGTEAFF; DNA: TGTGCCAGCAGCTTGGTCCCCGAGGGCACTGAAGCTTTCTTT; D: .; J: TRBJ1-1; V: TRBV5-8; size: once
CDR3: CASSQGPQGGHTKNIQYF; DNA: TGCGCCAGCAGCCAAGGCCCCCAAGGGGGACATACGAAAAACATTCAGTACTTC; D: .; J: TRBJ2-4; V: TRBV4-1; size: .
CDR3: CASSLGSLAGGPNEQFF; DNA: TGTGCCAGCAGTCTAGGAAGCCTAGCGGGAGGGCCCAATGAGCAGTTCTTC; D: TRBD2; J: TRBJ2-1; V: TRBV28; size: .
CDR3: CASSLDRVVGYTF; DNA: TGTGCCAGCAGCCTTGACAGGGTTGTAGGCTACACCTTC; D: TRBD1; J: TRBJ1-2; V: TRBV7-2; size: .
CDR3: CASSLIAVQETQYF; DNA: TGTGCCAGCAGCTTGATAGCGGTCCAAGAGACCCAGTACTTC; D: .; J: TRBJ2-5; V: TRBV5-6; size: .
CDR3: CASSSTSTTWGEQFF; DNA: TGTGCCAGCAGCTCGACTAGCACTACTTGGGGTGAGCAGTTCTTC; D: TRBD2; J: TRBJ2-1; V: TRBV4-2; size: .
CDR3: CASSVGGGTGNEQYF; DNA: TGTGCCAGCAGCGTAGGGGGGGGGACAGGGAACGAGCAGTACTTC; D: TRBD1; J: TRBJ2-7; V: TRBV9; size: .
CDR3: CASSLSSGAYEQYF; DNA: TGTGCCAGCAGCCTCTCATCGGGAGCCTACGAGCAGTACTTC; D: .; J: TRBJ2-7; V: TRBV7-3; size: .
CDR3: CASSLAASGYEQYF; DNA: TGTGCCAGCAGCTTAGCGGCTAGCGGTTACGAGCAGTACTTC; D: TRBD2; J: TRBJ2-7; V: TRBV7-8; size: .
CDR3: CASSLGQGIPMNTEAFF; DNA: TGCGCCAGCAGCTTGGGCCAGGGGATCCCAATGAACACTGAAGCTTTCTTT; D: .; J: TRBJ1-1; V: TRBV5-1; size: .
CDR3: CASSPIDRPLVEYEQYF; DNA: TGTGCCAGCAGCCCGATTGACAGGCCTTTAGTAGAGTACGAGCAGTACTTC; D: .; J: TRBJ2-7; V: TRBV5-5; size: .
CDR3: CASSPVRASYNEQFF; DNA: TGCGCCAGCAGCCCAGTGAGGGCCTCCTACAATGAGCAGTTCTTC; D: .; J: TRBJ2-1; V: TRBV4-3; size: .
CDR3: CASSYSHLAGEQYF; DNA: TGTGCCAGCAGTTACTCTCATCTAGCGGGCGAGCAGTACTTC; D: TRBD2; J: TRBJ2-7; V: TRBV6-5; size: once
CDR3: CASTQGSGANVLTF; DNA: TGCGCCAGCACTCAGGGCTCTGGGGCCAACGTCCTGACTTTC; D: .; J: TRBJ2-6; V: TRBV5-1; size: .
CDR3: CASGPGGRITGELFF; DNA: TGTGCTAGTGGACCAGGGGGCAGAATCACCGGGGAGCTGTTTTTT; D: TRBD1; J: TRBJ2-2; V: TRBV12-5; size: once
CDR3: CASSLSLALGAEATGANVLTF; DNA: TGTGCCAGCAGCTTATCGCTTGCCCTGGGGGCGGAAGCGACTGGGGCCAACGTCCTGACTTTC; D: .; J: TRBJ2-6; V: TRBV7-6; size: .
CDR3: CASRPAGHSSEQYF; DNA: TGTGCCAGTAGACCCGCCGGACACTCCTCCGAGCAGTACTTC; D: .; J: TRBJ2-7; V: TRBV19; size: .
CDR3: CASSVDRTTANTEAFF; DNA: TGTGCCAGCAGCGTAGATAGGACAACAGCGAACACTGAAGCTTTCTTT; D: .; J: TRBJ1-1; V: TRBV9; size: .
CDR3: CASSLNEAGGGDTQYF; DNA: TGTGCCAGCAGCTTAAATGAGGCGGGGGGAGGAGATACGCAGTATTTT; D: TRBD2; J: TRBJ2-3; V: TRBV7-3; size: .
CDR3: CASRLLSYNEQFF; DNA: TGTGCCAGCAGACTCCTTTCCTACAATGAGCAGTTCTTC; D: .; J: TRBJ2-1; V: TRBV28; size: once
CDR3: CASSLARWGQREETQYF; DNA: TGTGCCAGCAGCTTAGCGCGGTGGGGCCAGAGAGAAGAGACCCAGTACTTC; D: .; J: TRBJ2-5; V: TRBV11-3; size: few
CDR3: CASSIGGRLNTEAFF; DNA: TGTGCCAGTAGTATAGGGGGGCGGCTGAACACTGAAGCTTTCTTT; D: .; J: TRBJ1-1; V: TRBV19; size: .
CDR3: CASSLSLAAGRSGANVLTF; DNA: TGTGCCAGCAGCTTATCTTTGGCGGCAGGGAGGAGTGGGGCCAACGTCCTGACTTTC; D: .; J: TRBJ2-6; V: TRBV7-9; size: .
CDR3: CASSYPGTGTGELFF; DNA: TGTGCCAGCAGTTACCCCGGGACAGGCACCGGGGAGCTGTTTTTT; D: TRBD1; J: TRBJ2-2; V: TRBV6-6; size: .
CDR3: CASSPRPGMNTEAFF; DNA: TGTGCCAGCAGCCCGAGGCCAGGGATGAACACTGAAGCTTTCTTT; D: .; J: TRBJ1-1; V: TRBV11-3; size: .
CDR3: CASSQVSQGNSYEQYF; DNA: TGCGCCAGCAGCCAAGTGTCACAGGGCAACTCCTACGAGCAGTACTTC; D: .; J: TRBJ2-7; V: TRBV4-1; size: .
CDR3: CASKSDWDRVDQPQHF; DNA: TGTGCCAGTAAATCGGATTGGGACAGGGTGGATCAGCCCCAGCATTTT; D: TRBD1; J: TRBJ1-5; V: TRBV19; size: once
CDR3: CASSKQNTGELFF; DNA: TGTGCCAGCAGCAAACAGAACACCGGGGAGCTGTTTTTT; D: .; J: TRBJ2-2; V: TRBV21-1; size: few
CDR3: CASSQTGDGQPQHF; DNA: TGCGCCAGCAGCCAAACAGGGGATGGTCAGCCCCAGCATTTT; D: TRBD1; J: TRBJ1-5; V: TRBV4-3; size: .
CDR3: CASSQGLAGEQFF; DNA: TGCGCCAGCAGCCAAGGTCTAGCCGGTGAGCAGTTCTTC; D: .; J: TRBJ2-1; V: TRBV4-3; size: .
CDR3: CASSLAHASAAYNEQFF; DNA: TGTGCCAGCAGCTTAGCCCATGCTAGCGCCGCCTACAATGAGCAGTTCTTC; D: .; J: TRBJ2-1; V: TRBV7-8; size: .
CDR3: CASSLGRQGTEQPQHF; DNA: TGTGCCAGCAGCTTAGGTCGCCAGGGGACGGAACAGCCCCAGCATTTT; D: .; J: TRBJ1-5; V: TRBV11-1; size: .
CDR3: CASSSRPSESQYF; DNA: TGTGCCAGCAGCTCACGACCTAGCGAGAGTCAGTATTTT; D: .; J: TRBJ2-3; V: TRBV11-1; size: few
CDR3: CASSPQGNNNSPLHF; DNA: TGTGCCAGCAGCCCTCAGGGTAACAACAATTCACCCCTCCACTTT; D: .; J: TRBJ1-6; V: TRBV7-2; size: .
CDR3: CASRAGSGETQYF; DNA: TGTGCCAGCAGGGCAGGGTCGGGAGAGACCCAGTACTTC; D: .; J: TRBJ2-5; V: TRBV6-1; size: .
CDR3: CASSPGQLAEQFF; DNA: TGTGCCAGCAGTCCGGGACAGTTGGCTGAGCAGTTCTTC; D: TRBD1; J: TRBJ2-1; V: TRBV27; size: once
CDR3: CASSLFSLNTEAFF; DNA: TGCGCCAGCAGCTTGTTCAGTTTGAACACTGAAGCTTTCTTT; D: .; J: TRBJ1-1; V: TRBV5-1; size: .
CDR3: CASSEWGVWLLSGEKLFF; DNA: TGTGCCAGCAGTGAATGGGGGGTTTGGTTGCTGAGTGGTGAAAAACTGTTTTTT; D: .; J: TRBJ1-4; V: TRBV6-1; size: .
CDR3: CSAARTGEADTQYF; DNA: TGCAGCGCGGCCCGGACAGGGGAAGCAGATACGCAGTATTTT; D: TRBD1; J: TRBJ2-3; V: TRBV29-1; size: once
CDR3: CASSDDPTDARSYEQYF; DNA: TGCGCCAGCAGCGATGATCCGACAGATGCCCGGTCCTACGAGCAGTACTTC; D: .; J: TRBJ2-7; V: TRBV5-1; size: .
CDR3: CASSDSSTDTGELFF; DNA: TGTGCCAGCAGTGACTCTTCTACGGACACCGGGGAGCTGTTTTTT; D: .; J: TRBJ2-2; V: TRBV6-4; size: .
CDR3: CASSPQGGGYEQYF; DNA: TGTGCCAGCAGCCCCCAAGGCGGGGGATACGAGCAGTACTTC; D: TRBD2; J: TRBJ2-7; V: TRBV7-9; size: .
CDR3: CASMVEIYGYTF; DNA: TGTGCCAGCATGGTAGAGATCTATGGCTACACCTTC; D: .; J: TRBJ1-2; V: TRBV6-5; size: few